One sample yielded the 25 T cell receptor beta chains listed below, sequenced in a study of shared clonotypes between healthy human individuals. Clones were read by immunoSEQ multiplex PCR, and TCRdb kept only the in-frame ones, dropping some. The sample lists about 2.4 million clones, approximately 93% occurring once. Sequencing was performed on naive CD4+ T cells from PBMCs. Subset given: CD45RA+ positively selected. These receptors originate from a man younger than 35 in good health. Some clones in this sample may be carry-over from other donors' samples.

This chain links TRBV2 with TRBJ2-3; 11 nucleotides align to TRBD2. Germline loops: CDR1 SNHLY, CDR2 FYNNEI. The CDR3 runs 17 residues. V was pared by 1 base and J by 2 bases, with 5 bases of the junction left unmatched. CDR3 region: CASSEGGTSGFTDTQYF. The CDR3 DNA reads as TGTGCCAGCAGTGAAGGCGGGACTAGCGGATTCACAGATACGCAGTATTTT.

The chain couples TRBV7-9 to TRBJ2-3; a weak D match, TRBD2 (6 bases). Per the germline V gene, CDR1 is SEHNR and CDR2 is FQNEAQ (reference sequence). V was cut by 1 base and J by 1 base, with 15 bases left in between. The CDR3 runs 17 residues. CDR3 coding DNA: TGTGCCAGCAGCTTAGTCAGACGGGGGTTGGGCACAGATACGCAGTATTTT. Protein: CASSLVRRGLGTDTQYF.

Concerning this clone: In the same sample, other DNA sequences code for this CDR3. The J gene is TRBJ1-2, the V gene TRBV29-1; D gene uncertain. Germline CDR1 SQVTM, CDR2 ANQGSEA. V lost 4 bases to trimming and J lost 10 bases, with 4 bases between them. This CDR3 spans 8 amino acids. CDR3 in DNA: TGCAGCGTTGGTTCCTACACCTTC. It encodes CSVGSYTF.

The chain joins TRBV6-6 to TRBJ2-6; maybe TRBD1 (5 bases). Germline CDR1 and CDR2: MNHNY and SVGAGI (reference sequence). The CDR3 sequence is 15 residues long. V lost 6 bases and J 0 bases, leaving 9 bases between the germline ends. CDR3 region: CASRLTASGANVLTF. The CDR3, as DNA: TGTGCCAGCAGACTGACAGCCTCTGGGGCCAACGTCCTGACTTTC.

V and J are TRBV15 and TRBJ2-5; 9 positions agree with TRBD1. Germline V gene lookup returns CDR1 LNHNV and CDR2 YYDKDF (reference sequence). Losses at the gene ends were 3 bases for V and 4 bases for J; bases not matched to a gene: 6. The CDR3 is 15 amino acids. The CDR3 DNA follows: TGTGCCACCAGCAGGGTGGGACAGGGAAGAGAGACCCAGTACTTC. Its translation is CATSRVGQGRETQYF.

The rearrangement uses TRBV2 and TRBJ2-7; D is unresolved. Germline CDR1 SNHLY, CDR2 FYNNEI. V dropped 2 bases and J dropped 3 bases, with 8 bases sitting between them. The CDR3 loop spans 13 amino acids. The DNA of the CDR3 is TGTGCCAGCAGTGAATCCCCGATCTACGAGCAGTACTTC. Its translation is CASSESPIYEQYF.

J is TRBJ2-7 and V is TRBV27; maybe TRBD2 (5 bases). The CDR3 has 16 residues. The V and J ends lost 8 bases and 3 bases respectively, with 23 bases between them. The germline V gene encodes CDR1 MNHEY and CDR2 SMNVEV (reference sequence). The CDR3 loop is CASSAMVRAGNYEQYF. CDR3 DNA sequence: TGTGCCAGCTCAGCGATGGTACGGGCGGGCAACTACGAGCAGTACTTC.

This chain links TRBV2 with TRBJ2-7; tentatively, D is TRBD1 or TRBD2 (5 bases each). This CDR3 is built from 11 residues. Trimming pared 7 bases from V and 4 bases from J, leaving 8 bases between. The germline V gene encodes CDR1 SNHLY and CDR2 FYNNEI. The CDR3 DNA reads as TGTGCCAGCAAGTGGGGGTACGAGCAGTACTTC. Translated: CASKWGYEQYF.

V and J are TRBV19 and TRBJ1-1, with 9 bases that match TRBD1. Unmatched junction bases numbered 9, after V lost 7 bases and J lost 6 bases. This CDR3 has 14 residues. Germline V CDR1 and CDR2: LNHDA, SQIVND (reference sequence). This chain's CDR3 is CASMGQGRLAEAFF. The CDR3 DNA reads TGTGCCAGTATGGGACAGGGACGGTTGGCTGAAGCTTTCTTT. The variable domain in full, completed from reference TRBV19 and TRBJ1-1, reads DGGITQSPKYLFRKEGQNVTLSCEQNLNHDAMYWYRQDPGQGLRLIYYSQIVNDFQKGDIAEGYSVSREKKESFPLTVTSAQKNPTAFYLCASMGQGRLAEAFFGQGTRLTVV.

The J gene is TRBJ2-2, the V gene TRBV11-3, with 8 bases that match TRBD1. CDR3 length: 16 amino acids. With 5 bases clipped from V and 4 bases from J, the junction kept 9 bases outside the gene matches. Germline values: CDR1 SGHNT, CDR2 YENEEA. CDR3 coding DNA: TGTGCCAGCAGCCCCCGGGAAACAGGGGGCACCGGGGAGCTGTTTTTT. Protein: CASSPRETGGTGELFF.

This chain uses TRBV9 with TRBJ2-3; D perhaps matches TRBD2 (5 bases). This CDR3 has 13 amino acids. Trimming shortened V by 3 bases and J by 11 bases, and 16 bases separated the two germline ends. The germline V gene encodes CDR1 SGDLS and CDR2 YYNGEE. CDR3 DNA sequence: TGTGCCAGCAGCGCACTAGACGGCGAAAGGCAGTATTTT. Protein: CASSALDGERQYF.

Details on this clone: This sample also contains other DNA sequences that code for the same CDR3. V is TRBV4-1 and J is TRBJ2-1, with 9 bases lining up with TRBD2. The CDR3 extends over 17 amino acids. Germline CDR1 and CDR2: MGHRA and YSYEKL. The junction had 4 bases not matched to a gene; V was cut back by 1 base and J by 0 bases. As DNA, the CDR3 is TGCGCCAGCAGCCAAGTTGCGGGAGGGGTCTCCTACAATGAGCAGTTCTTC. This sequence encodes CASSQVAGGVSYNEQFF.

On this clone: Other DNA sequences in this specimen translate into the identical CDR3. The V call is TRBV5-1, the J call TRBJ1-1, with D tentatively TRBD1 (5 bases). The V gene's germline CDR1 is SGHRS and CDR2 YFSETQ. V gave up 0 bases and J gave up 8 bases, with 11 bases separating them. The CDR3 runs 13 residues. For the CDR3, the DNA is TGCGCCAGCAGCTTGGGGGGGTTCGCCGAAGCTTTCTTT. Its translation is CASSLGGFAEAFF.

The chain is built from TRBV4-3 and TRBJ2-2; D is uncertain. V was clipped by 1 base and J by 3 bases, with 18 bases between them. CDR3 length equals 18 residues. Germline lookup yields CDR1 LGHNA and CDR2 YSLEER. The CDR3 here is CASSQAFPLGSDTGELFF. The CDR3 region has the DNA TGCGCCAGCAGCCAAGCTTTCCCCCTAGGTTCGGACACCGGGGAGCTGTTTTTT.

This clone appeared a single time. V is TRBV5-4 and J is TRBJ1-2; D is undetermined. The CDR3 totals 15 residues. CDR1 SGHNT and CDR2 YYREEE come from the germline V gene (reference sequence). The germline V and J ends were trimmed by 2 bases and 4 bases, with 15 bases remaining between them. The CDR3: CASSLHTETSYGYTF. CDR3 bases: TGTGCCAGCAGCTTACACACGGAAACATCCTATGGCTACACCTTC.

This clone came up once. The genes are TRBV28 and TRBJ1-3; D gene unclear. The length of the CDR3 is 16 residues. Germline CDR1 is MDHEN and CDR2 is SYDVKM. V was cut by 5 bases and J by 8 bases, with 22 bases left in between. Written as DNA, the CDR3 is TGTGCCAGCAGTCCGTTGTCGCTTTGGGCGTCAGACACCATATATTTT. It encodes CASSPLSLWASDTIYF.

The chain couples TRBV5-4 to TRBJ2-5; TRBD2 aligns across 7 bases. CDR3 length: 15 amino acids. After removal of 2 bases from V and 5 bases from J, the junction contained 9 bases not matched to a gene. Germline loops: CDR1 SGHNT, CDR2 YYREEE (reference sequence). In DNA form, the CDR3 reads TGTGCCAGCAGCTTATCCGGCGGGAGTGGGGAGACCCAGTACTTC. Translated, it gives CASSLSGGSGETQYF.

Regarding this clone: A junction boundary mismatches the germline segment, possibly from a read error. This chain joins TRBV6-6 and TRBJ2-3; the match to TRBD1 covers 7 bases. CDR3 length: 15 amino acids. Germline CDR1 is MNHNY and CDR2 is SVGAGI (reference sequence). CDR3 amino acids: CASSSPGGSTYTQYF. CDR3 in DNA: TGTGCCAGCAGTTCCCCAGGGGGTAGCACATATACGCAGTATTTT.

The chain combines TRBV5-5 with TRBJ1-2; no reliable D call. The CDR3 sequence is 14 residues long. V gave up 4 bases and J gave up 5 bases, with 15 bases separating them. CDR1 SGHKS and CDR2 YYEKEE come from the germline V gene (reference sequence). The CDR3 DNA reads TGTGCCAGCAGCCCACCGGAACAGCATTATGGCTACACCTTC. Translation gives CASSPPEQHYGYTF.

The chain recombines TRBV19 with TRBJ2-1, with 13 positions matching TRBD2. J was trimmed by 3 bases and V by 7 bases; bases with no gene match: 3. Germline V CDR1 and CDR2: LNHDA, SQIVND (reference sequence). The CDR3 is 15 amino acids. The CDR3 sequence: CASKGLAGYYNEQFF. The CDR3, as DNA: TGTGCCAGTAAGGGACTAGCGGGGTACTACAATGAGCAGTTCTTC.

The chain is built from TRBV5-8 and TRBJ1-2; TRBD1 is a possible D gene (5 bases). Germline V CDR1 and CDR2: SGHTS, YDEGEE. The CDR3 loop spans 13 amino acids. The V gene lost 4 bases and the J gene lost 3 bases, with 10 bases spanning the gap. The CDR3 bases are TGTGCCAGCAGCCCATCAGGGTACTATGGCTACACCTTC. It codes for CASSPSGYYGYTF.

The CDR3 nucleotides read TGTGCCAGCAGCCGACAGGCCCAAGAGACCCAGTACTTC. Its protein is CASSRQAQETQYF. The chain joins TRBV7-3 to TRBJ2-5; D is possibly TRBD1 (6 bases). The CDR3 consists of 13 residues. Between the trimmed V and J ends, which lost 5 bases and 1 base, there was a span of 8 bases. Looked up from germline, CDR1 is SGHTA and CDR2 is FQGTGA.

As concerns this clone: Other DNA sequences in the same sample also yield this CDR3. V is TRBV5-1 and J is TRBJ1-1, with TRBD1 matching 9 bases. V lost 2 bases, J lost 1 base, and 0 bases stayed unmatched. Germline CDR1 reads SGHRS; CDR2 reads YFSETQ. The CDR3 has 14 residues. The chain's CDR3 is CASSLQGANTEAFF. CDR3 nucleotide sequence: TGCGCCAGCAGCTTACAGGGGGCGAACACTGAAGCTTTCTTT.

The chain is built from TRBV10-3 and TRBJ2-3; 7 bases map to TRBD2. CDR3 length: 14 residues. Unmatched junction bases numbered 11, after V lost 10 bases and J lost 4 bases. Per the germline V gene, CDR1 is ENHRY and CDR2 is SYGVKD. The CDR3, as DNA: TGTGCCACCGGCGGCGGGAGTAGGCCAGATACGCAGTATTTT. The encoded protein is CATGGGSRPDTQYF.

The rearrangement links TRBV4-2 to TRBJ2-5, with a possible D match to TRBD1 (5 bases). The J call may be wrong; the DNA end is better matched by TRBJ2-7. Germline V gene sequence: CDR1 LGHNA, CDR2 YNFKEQ. The CDR3 consists of 14 residues. The DNA for the CDR3 is TGTGCCAGCAGCCAAGAACGACAGCTCTACGAGCAGTACTTC. Residues: CASSQERQLYEQYF.